This T cell receptor (beta chain) was profiled in a study of early T cells in non-severe SARS-CoV-2 infection. Study as a whole: It was bulk RNA from unsorted whole blood that was sequenced, and the chains were unpaired. Study-wide findings and caveats: Anti-spike CD8 responses were favored by VDJdb matching, which missed private and CD4 specificities.

Germline loops: CDR1 LGHNT, CDR2 FRNRAP. CDR3 size: 16 residues. Trimming cost V 3 bases and J 5 bases, with 19 bases left between them. Attachment of unique molecular identifiers to individual cDNA molecules was performed. TCRdb used MiXCR to reprocess the 5' RACE reads, holding one entry per CDR3 protein. The data show tens of thousands of distinct CDR3 sequences, 10% seen once. This clonotype was seen ten or more times. The antigen is unknown. The source material was whole blood, sampled at baseline. The TCR originated in an adult who was a healthcare worker with PCR-confirmed SARS-CoV-2 infection or an uninfected control (not recorded which). The V call is TRBV12-5, the J call TRBJ2-5; unclear D gene. The CDR3 spells CASGLNVKGFRETQYF. The CDR3 DNA reads as TGTGCTAGTGGTTTAAATGTCAAGGGCTTTCGCGAGACCCAGTACTTC. Supplemented by reference TRBV12-5 and TRBJ2-5, the full variable domain reads DARVTQTPRHKVTEMGQEVTMRCQPILGHNTVFWYRQTMMQGLELLAYFRNRAPLDDSGMPKDRFSAEMPDATLATLKIQPSEPRDSAVYFCASGLNVKGFRETQYFGPGTRLLVL.